This T cell receptor beta chain was recorded in a study of blood T cells in healthy people across ages. Study overall: About one barcoded TCR beta cDNA was captured per two T cells.

For this clonotype: Antigen unknown.

The use of a sample-barcoded 5' primer and a J-beta primer mix characterized a second PCR of about 7 to 12 cycles. A single record per CDR3 protein comes from TCRdb applying MiXCR to the 5' RACE reads. The data contain 1 million or so distinct CDR3 sequences, 35% to 55% of them singletons. General study findings and limits: Age showed a roughly linear inverse relationship with TCR beta diversity per million T cells.

Trimming stripped 4 bases from V and 3 bases from J, with 16 bases between. The CDR3 spans 15 residues. Germline CDR1 is DFQATT and CDR2 is SNEGSKA (reference sequence). V is TRBV20-1 and J is TRBJ2-1; a weak D match, TRBD2 (6 bases). The sequence came from a woman aged 55 to 70 in good health. Specimen: blood. The CDR3 bases are TGCAGTGCTATTTCTACGGGAGTGGTCTACAATGAGCAGTTCTTC. Amino acid sequence: CSAISTGVVYNEQFF.